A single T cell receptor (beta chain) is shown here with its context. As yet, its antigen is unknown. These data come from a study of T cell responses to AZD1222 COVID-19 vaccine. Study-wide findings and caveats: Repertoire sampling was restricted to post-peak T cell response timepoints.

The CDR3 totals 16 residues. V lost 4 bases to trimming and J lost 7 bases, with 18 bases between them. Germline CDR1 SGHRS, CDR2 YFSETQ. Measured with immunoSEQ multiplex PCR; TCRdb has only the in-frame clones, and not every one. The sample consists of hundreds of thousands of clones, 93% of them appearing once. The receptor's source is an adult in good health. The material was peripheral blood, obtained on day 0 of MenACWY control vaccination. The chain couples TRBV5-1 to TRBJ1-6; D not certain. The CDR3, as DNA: TGCGCCAGCAGCCTGATGGATTCTTCCCCCAATTCACCCCTCCACTTT. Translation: CASSLMDSSPNSPLHF.